A selection of T cell receptor beta chains follows, all from one sample in a study of metastatic and nonmetastatic thyroid tumors. With MiXCR, TCRdb reprocessed the PCR reads. The table shows thousands of clones, with around a third occurring only once. The sample consisted of adjacent normal tissue. All receptors derive from a female donor with papillary thyroid cancer or a benign thyroid nodule (not recorded which). Some clones in this sample may be carry-over from other donors' samples. CDR3s include the opening cysteine and the closing phenylalanine or tryptophan. The D gene is left open where the match is weak. Clone size is not always given. Where it is, it says once, few, many or a class for expanded clones.

J: TRBJ2-2
V: TRBV7-9
D: -
size: -
CDR3: CASSLAPDTGELFF
DNA: TGTGCCAGCAGCTTAGCGCCAGACACCGGGGAGCTGTTTTTT

J: TRBJ2-1
V: TRBV7-2
D: TRBD1
size: medium-sized
CDR3: CASSPRLGTEYDNEQFF
DNA: TGTGCCAGCAGCCCCCGCCTCGGGACAGAATATGACAATGAGCAGTTCTTC

J: TRBJ2-2
V: TRBV5-1
D: -
size: -
CDR3: CASSVSTGNTGELFF
DNA: TGCGCCAGCAGCGTATCGACAGGGAACACCGGGGAGCTGTTTTTT

J: TRBJ1-5
V: TRBV28
D: -
size: -
CDR3: CASRALTGSGNQPQHF
DNA: TGTGCCAGCAGAGCTTTAACAGGGTCAGGCAATCAGCCCCAGCATTTT

J: TRBJ1-3
V: TRBV6-2/TRBV6-3
D: -
size: few
CDR3: CASSLHSGNTIYF
DNA: TGTGCCAGCAGCTTACACTCTGGAAACACCATATATTTT

J: TRBJ2-1
V: TRBV20-1
D: TRBD2
size: once
CDR3: CSGSGGGNEQFF
DNA: TGCAGCGGCAGCGGGGGAGGTAATGAGCAGTTCTTC

J: TRBJ2-5
V: TRBV5-1
D: -
size: -
CDR3: CASRSQGSWETQYF
DNA: TGCGCCAGCAGGTCTCAGGGATCGTGGGAGACCCAGTACTTC

J: TRBJ1-2
V: TRBV4-3
D: -
size: medium-sized
CDR3: CASSQGGASNYGYTF
DNA: TGCGCCAGCAGCCAAGGGGGGGCGAGTAACTATGGCTACACCTTC

J: TRBJ2-7
V: TRBV11-2
D: TRBD2
size: few
CDR3: CASSFFQELAGGSNEQYF
DNA: TGTGCCAGCAGCTTTTTTCAAGAGCTAGCGGGAGGGTCCAACGAGCAGTACTTC

J: TRBJ2-5
V: TRBV12-3/TRBV12-4
D: TRBD2
size: -
CDR3: CASSSSGGGLSTEETQYF
DNA: TGTGCCAGCAGTTCCAGCGGGGGGGGCCTGTCCACCGAAGAGACCCAGTACTTC

J: TRBJ1-4
V: TRBV2
D: -
size: -
CDR3: CASSEEGGNNEKLFF
DNA: TGTGCCAGCAGTGAAGAGGGGGGGAACAATGAAAAACTGTTTTTT

J: TRBJ2-3
V: TRBV9
D: TRBD1
size: medium-sized
CDR3: CASSVGGQGKDTQYF
DNA: TGTGCCAGCAGCGTTGGTGGACAGGGGAAAGATACGCAGTATTTT